This T cell receptor (beta chain) was sequenced during a study of CD4 T cells in relation to SARS-CoV-2 and coronaviruses. Study as a whole: ViraFEST: approximately 10-day antigen culture of PBMCs, then TCR beta CDR3 sequencing. Negative control cultures got HIV-1 Nef peptides or no peptide.

This clone was found a few times. The antigen is undetermined. Measured with immunoSEQ multiplex PCR; TCRdb has only the in-frame clones, and not every one. The sample lists 15,000 to 20,000 clones, over 70% occurring once. Germline V CDR1 and CDR2: SGHAT, FQNNGV. There are 13 residues in the CDR3. V dropped 2 bases and J dropped 2 bases, with 6 bases sitting between them. CD4+ T cells from unexposed donors were obtained before the COVID-19 pandemic (2011-2018). The cells were cultured for about ten days before CD4+ T cells were isolated. Testing used SARS-CoV-2 S/N and four cold-coronavirus spikes on unexposed-donor CD4+ T cells, cells permitting.

The chain employs TRBV11-2 and TRBJ1-1; D is ambiguous. This sequence was found in a human donor in good health. The specimen was CD4+ T cells from PBMCs, cultured in vitro. The CDR3 reads CASSLSANTEAFF. CDR3 in DNA: TGTGCCAGCAGCTTAAGCGCAAACACTGAAGCTTTCTTT.